The clone carrying this TCR beta chain has more than one count but fewer than ten. This sample was included in a study of response to subunit inactivated influenza vaccine. CDR1 and CDR2 from the germline V gene are LGHNA and YNFKEQ. After removal of 1 base from V and 1 base from J, the junction contained 14 bases not matched to a gene. The CDR3 is 20 amino acids. In TCRdb, the RT-PCR reads were re-called with MiXCR into one record per CDR3 protein. This sample has about 570,000 distinct CDR3 sequences; approximately 11% occur once, and the top ten carry about 11%. These data were also reused for a study on T cells expressing NK-cell markers. From that report: TCR beta cDNA was generated via 5'RACE template switching incorporating UMIs.

The material was PBMCs from blood, obtained on the day of vaccination. The origin of this receptor is a man aged 45-60 years who received an inactivated influenza vaccine. The J gene is TRBJ2-3, the V gene TRBV4-2, with TRBD2 identical over 10 bases. The CDR3, as DNA: TGTGCCAGCAGCCAAGTGAGTCTCAGCGGGAGGGCCTGGGGCACAGATACGCAGTATTTT. Translation: CASSQVSLSGRAWGTDTQYF.